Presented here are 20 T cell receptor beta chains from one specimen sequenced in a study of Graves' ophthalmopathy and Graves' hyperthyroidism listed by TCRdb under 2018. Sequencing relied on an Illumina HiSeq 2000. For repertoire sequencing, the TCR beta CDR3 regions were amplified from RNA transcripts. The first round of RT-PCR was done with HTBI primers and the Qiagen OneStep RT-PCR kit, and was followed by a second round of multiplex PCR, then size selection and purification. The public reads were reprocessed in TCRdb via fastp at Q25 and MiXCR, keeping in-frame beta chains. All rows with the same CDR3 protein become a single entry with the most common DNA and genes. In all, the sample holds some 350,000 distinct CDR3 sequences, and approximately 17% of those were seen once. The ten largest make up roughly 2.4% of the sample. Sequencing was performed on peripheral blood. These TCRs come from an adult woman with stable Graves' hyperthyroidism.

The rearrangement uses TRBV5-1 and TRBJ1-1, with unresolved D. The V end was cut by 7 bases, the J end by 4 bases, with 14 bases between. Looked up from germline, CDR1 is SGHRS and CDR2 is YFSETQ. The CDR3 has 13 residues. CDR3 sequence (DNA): TGCGCCAGCGCTCCGGTGCTTTCCACTGAAGCTTTCTTT. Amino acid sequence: CASAPVLSTEAFF.

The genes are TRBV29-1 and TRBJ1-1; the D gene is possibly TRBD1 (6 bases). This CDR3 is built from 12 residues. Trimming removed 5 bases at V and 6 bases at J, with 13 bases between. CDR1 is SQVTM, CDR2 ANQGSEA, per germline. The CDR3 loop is CSVFRGSSEAFF. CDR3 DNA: TGCAGCGTTTTCAGGGGTTCCTCTGAAGCTTTCTTT.

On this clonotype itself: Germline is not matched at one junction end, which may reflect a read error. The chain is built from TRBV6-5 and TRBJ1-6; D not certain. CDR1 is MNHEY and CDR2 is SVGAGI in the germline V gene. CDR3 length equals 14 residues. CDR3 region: CASSDSHPWSPLHF. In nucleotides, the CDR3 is TGTGCCAGCAGTGACTCTCACCCGTGGTCACCCCTCCACTTT.

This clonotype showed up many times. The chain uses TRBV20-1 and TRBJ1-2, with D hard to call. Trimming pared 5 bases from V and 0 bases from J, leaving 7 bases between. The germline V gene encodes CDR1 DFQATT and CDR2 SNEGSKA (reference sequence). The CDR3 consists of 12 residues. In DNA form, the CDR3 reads TGCAGTGCTGGGGTCCCTAACTATGGCTACACCTTC. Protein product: CSAGVPNYGYTF.

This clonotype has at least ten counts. CDR3: CASGLGKNQPQHF. CDR3 bases: TGTGCCAGTGGATTGGGCAAAAATCAGCCCCAGCATTTT. The chain couples TRBV12-3 or TRBV12-4 to TRBJ1-5; D gene unclear. Trimming pared 9 bases from V and 4 bases from J, leaving 13 bases between. The CDR3 consists of 13 residues.

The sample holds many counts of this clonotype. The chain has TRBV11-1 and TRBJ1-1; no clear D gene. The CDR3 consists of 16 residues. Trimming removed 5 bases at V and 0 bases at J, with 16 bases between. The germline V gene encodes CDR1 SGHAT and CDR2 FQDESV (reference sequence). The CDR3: CASSPVAANLNTEAFF. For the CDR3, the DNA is TGTGCCAGCAGCCCTGTGGCGGCGAACCTGAACACTGAAGCTTTCTTT.

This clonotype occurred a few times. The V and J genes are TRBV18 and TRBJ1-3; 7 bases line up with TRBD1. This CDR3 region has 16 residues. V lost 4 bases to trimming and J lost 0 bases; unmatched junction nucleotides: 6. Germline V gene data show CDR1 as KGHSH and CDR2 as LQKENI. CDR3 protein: CASSLGTADSGNTIYF. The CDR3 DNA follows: TGTGCCAGCTCACTAGGGACAGCCGACTCTGGAAACACCATATATTTT.

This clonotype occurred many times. CDR3 in DNA: TGTGCCAGCAGTTCCCAGACAGGGGTGAAGACCCAGTACTTC. Residues: CASSSQTGVKTQYF. The chain is built from TRBV12-3 or TRBV12-4 and TRBJ2-5; 8 bases line up with TRBD1. J lost 6 bases, V lost 4 bases, and 7 bases had no gene match. The CDR3 runs to 14 residues.

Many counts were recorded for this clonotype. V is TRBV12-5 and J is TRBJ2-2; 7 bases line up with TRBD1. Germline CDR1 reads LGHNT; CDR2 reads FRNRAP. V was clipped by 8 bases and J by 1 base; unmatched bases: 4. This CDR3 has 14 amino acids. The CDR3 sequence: CASSWTGNTGELFF. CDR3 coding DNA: TGTGCTAGTTCGTGGACAGGGAACACCGGGGAGCTGTTTTTT.

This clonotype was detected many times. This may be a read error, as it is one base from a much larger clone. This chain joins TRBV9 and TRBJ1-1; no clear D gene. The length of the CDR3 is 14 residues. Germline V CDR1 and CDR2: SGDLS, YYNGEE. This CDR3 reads CASSVGGRNTVAFF. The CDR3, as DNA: TGTGCCAGCAGCGTAGGAGGGAGGAACACTGTAGCTTTCTTT. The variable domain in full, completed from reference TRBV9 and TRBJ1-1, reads DSGVTQTPKHLITATGQRVTLRCSPRSGDLSVYWYQQSLDQGLQFLIQYYNGEERAKGNILERFSAQQFPDLHSELNLSSLELGDSALYFCASSVGGRNTVAFFGQGTRLTVV.

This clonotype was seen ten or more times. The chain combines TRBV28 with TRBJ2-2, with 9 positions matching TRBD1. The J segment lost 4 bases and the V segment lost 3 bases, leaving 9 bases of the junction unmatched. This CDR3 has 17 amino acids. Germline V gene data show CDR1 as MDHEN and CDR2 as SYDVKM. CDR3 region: CASSLYGTGRSTGELFF. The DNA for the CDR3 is TGTGCCAGCAGTTTGTATGGGACAGGGCGGTCCACCGGGGAGCTGTTTTTT.

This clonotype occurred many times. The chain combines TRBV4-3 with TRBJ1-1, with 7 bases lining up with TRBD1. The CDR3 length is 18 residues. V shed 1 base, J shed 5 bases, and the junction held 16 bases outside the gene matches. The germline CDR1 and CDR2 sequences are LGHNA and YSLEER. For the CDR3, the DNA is TGCGCCAGCAGCCAAGTCGTGACAGGGTCGTTAAGTTCTACTGAAGCTTTCTTT. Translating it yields CASSQVVTGSLSSTEAFF.

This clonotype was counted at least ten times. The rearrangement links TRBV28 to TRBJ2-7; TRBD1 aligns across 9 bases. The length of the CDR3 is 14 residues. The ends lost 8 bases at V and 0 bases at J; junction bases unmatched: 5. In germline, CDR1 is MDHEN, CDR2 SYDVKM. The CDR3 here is CASHRGRSSYEQYF. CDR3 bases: TGTGCCAGCCACAGGGGGCGATCCTCCTACGAGCAGTACTTC.

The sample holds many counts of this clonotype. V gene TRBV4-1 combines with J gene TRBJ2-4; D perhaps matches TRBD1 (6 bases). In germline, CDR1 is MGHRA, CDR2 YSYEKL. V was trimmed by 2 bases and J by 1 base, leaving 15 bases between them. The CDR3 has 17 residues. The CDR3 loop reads CASSQPREGVAKNIQYF. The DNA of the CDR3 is TGCGCCAGCAGCCAACCGCGTGAGGGGGTTGCCAAAAACATTCAGTACTTC.

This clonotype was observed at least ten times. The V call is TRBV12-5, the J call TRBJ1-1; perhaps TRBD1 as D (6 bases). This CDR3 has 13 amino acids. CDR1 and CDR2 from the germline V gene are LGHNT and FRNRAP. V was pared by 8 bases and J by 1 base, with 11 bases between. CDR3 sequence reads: CASRSGENTEAFF. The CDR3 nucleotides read TGTGCTAGTCGTTCAGGGGAGAACACTGAAGCTTTCTTT.

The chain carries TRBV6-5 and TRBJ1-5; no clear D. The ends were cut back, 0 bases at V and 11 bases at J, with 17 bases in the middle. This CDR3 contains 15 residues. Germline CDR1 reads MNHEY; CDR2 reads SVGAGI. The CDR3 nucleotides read TGTGCCAGCAGTTACTCGAGATTGGCGTGGCTCACCCAGCATTTT. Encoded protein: CASSYSRLAWLTQHF.

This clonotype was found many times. CDR3 protein: CASSFRPRVWTGGYQPQHF. CDR3 DNA: TGTGCCAGCAGTTTCAGGCCCCGGGTTTGGACAGGGGGATATCAGCCCCAGCATTTT. The gene calls are TRBV12-3 or TRBV12-4 and TRBJ1-5, with 10 bases matching TRBD1. The ends lost 3 bases at V and 5 bases at J; junction bases unmatched: 16. This CDR3 is 19 amino acids long.

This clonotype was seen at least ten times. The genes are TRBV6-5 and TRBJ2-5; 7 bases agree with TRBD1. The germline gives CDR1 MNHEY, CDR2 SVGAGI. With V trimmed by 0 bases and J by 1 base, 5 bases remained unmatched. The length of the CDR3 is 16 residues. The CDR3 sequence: CASSYSMGTAQETQYF. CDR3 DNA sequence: TGTGCCAGCAGTTACTCGATGGGGACAGCCCAAGAGACCCAGTACTTC.

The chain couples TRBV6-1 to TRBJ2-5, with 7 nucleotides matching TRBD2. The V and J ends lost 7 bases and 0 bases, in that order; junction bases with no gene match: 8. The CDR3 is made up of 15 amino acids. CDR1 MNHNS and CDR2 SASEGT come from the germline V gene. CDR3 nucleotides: TGTGCCAGCATCTCCCAACTAGCGCACCAAGAGACCCAGTACTTC. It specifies CASISQLAHQETQYF.

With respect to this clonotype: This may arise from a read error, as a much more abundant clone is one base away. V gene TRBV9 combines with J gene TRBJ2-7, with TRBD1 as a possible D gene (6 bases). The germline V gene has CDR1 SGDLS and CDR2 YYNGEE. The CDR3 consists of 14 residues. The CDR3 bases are TGTGCCAGCAGCATACAGGGTCACTCCTACGAGCGGTACTTC. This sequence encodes CASSIQGHSYERYF.